The rows below give T cell receptor beta chains drawn from one sample of a study of early T cells in non-severe SARS-CoV-2 infection. TCRdb redid the calling of the 5' RACE reads with MiXCR, one entry per CDR3 protein. This table has around 77,000 distinct CDR3 sequences, 9% to 15% appearing once. The source material was whole blood, sampled at baseline. These receptors all stem from an adult who was a healthcare worker with PCR-confirmed SARS-CoV-2 infection or an uninfected control (not recorded which). The donor label of this sample is uncertain. Each CDR3 is given with its conserved first and last residue. Each record gives: clone size, D gene, J gene, V gene, CDR3 DNA, CDR3 protein. D genes are given only for firm matches. Some rows mark clone size as missing; the rest say once, few, many or name a class of expanded clone.

>many|NA|TRBJ2-3|TRBV25-1
TGTGCCAGCAGTGAATATTGGGAGAAGGATACGCAGTATTTT
CASSEYWEKDTQYF
>NA|NA|TRBJ2-5|TRBV25-1
TGTGCCAGCAGTGAAGAAGGCCGCCTCCAAGAGACCCAGTACTTC
CASSEEGRLQETQYF
>many|TRBD1|TRBJ2-5|TRBV10-3
TGTGCCATCATCATTTCCTTGGGACAGTATCAAGAGACCCAGTACTTC
CAIIISLGQYQETQYF
>few|NA|TRBJ2-2|TRBV12-3/TRBV12-4
TGTGCCAGCAAGGGGCAGGGCCAGAACACCGGGGAGCTGTTTTTT
CASKGQGQNTGELFF
>NA|NA|TRBJ1-1|TRBV5-1
TGCGCCAGCAGCTTGGTTGTGGGGATCGGGATAAACACTGAAGCTTTCTTT
CASSLVVGIGINTEAFF
>NA|NA|TRBJ2-3|TRBV18
TGTGCCAGCTCACCCAAGGGACCAAGCACAGATACGCAGTATTTT
CASSPKGPSTDTQYF
>NA|TRBD1|TRBJ1-1|TRBV3-1
TGTGCCAGCAGCCGGACTAAAGGGGGCCGGAACACTGAAGCTTTCTTT
CASSRTKGGRNTEAFF
>NA|TRBD1|TRBJ2-3|TRBV20-1
TGCAGTGCTAGAGTGACAGGGGTTGGAGATACGCAGTATTTT
CSARVTGVGDTQYF
>NA|NA|TRBJ1-2|TRBV5-6
TGTGCCAGCAGCTTGGAAGGGAACTATGGCTACACCTTC
CASSLEGNYGYTF
>NA|TRBD2|TRBJ2-3|TRBV20-1
TGCAGTGCTAGAGATCCCGGGACTAGCGGGGGTCATACGCAGTATTTT
CSARDPGTSGGHTQYF
>NA|NA|TRBJ2-7|TRBV6-2/TRBV6-3
TGTGCCAGCTCGGGATTGTTGAGATACGAGCAGTACTTC
CASSGLLRYEQYF
>many|NA|TRBJ2-5|TRBV7-2
TGTGCCAGCAGCCGATTAGGGACGACTGGAAAACCTCAAGATCAGTACTTC
CASSRLGTTGKPQDQYF
>many|NA|TRBJ2-7|TRBV21-1
TGTGCCAGCAGCAATATCGGGACACCTACCTACGAGCAGTACTTC
CASSNIGTPTYEQYF
>few|NA|TRBJ2-7|TRBV7-7
TGTGCCAGCAGCTTAGCGCCAGGGGAGTTCGAGCAGTACTTC
CASSLAPGEFEQYF
>many|NA|TRBJ1-6|TRBV7-2
TGTGCCAGCAGCTCTCGGGGGGGCGGATATAATTCACCCCTCCACTTT
CASSSRGGGYNSPLHF
>NA|NA|TRBJ1-2|TRBV18
TGTGCCAGCTCACCACCCGAGGGAGAAGAGAAGGGGGATGGCTACACCTTC
CASSPPEGEEKGDGYTF